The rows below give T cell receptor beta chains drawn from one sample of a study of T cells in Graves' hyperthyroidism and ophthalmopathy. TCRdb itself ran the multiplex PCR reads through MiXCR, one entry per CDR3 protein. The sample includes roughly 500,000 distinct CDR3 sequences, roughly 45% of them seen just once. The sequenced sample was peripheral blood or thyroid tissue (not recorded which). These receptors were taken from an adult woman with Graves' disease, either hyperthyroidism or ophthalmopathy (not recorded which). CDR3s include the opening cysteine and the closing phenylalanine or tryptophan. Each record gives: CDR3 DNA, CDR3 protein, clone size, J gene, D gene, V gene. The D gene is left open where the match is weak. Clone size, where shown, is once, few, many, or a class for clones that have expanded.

DNA: TGCAGTGGCCGATCATGGGGCGTTGAGACCCAGTACTTC
CDR3: CSGRSWGVETQYF
size: many
J: TRBJ2-5
D: .
V: TRBV20-1

DNA: TGCGCCAGCAGTGAAAGGTCTCGGTTGGGCTACACCTTC
CDR3: CASSERSRLGYTF
size: .
J: TRBJ1-2
D: .
V: TRBV10-2

DNA: TGCAGTGCCGCAACGGGACTAGCCTACGTCAACCAAGAGACCCAGTACTTC
CDR3: CSAATGLAYVNQETQYF
size: many
J: TRBJ2-5
D: TRBD2
V: TRBV20-1

DNA: TGTGCCAGCAGACCATCGACCGGGACAGTGGATAATTCACCCCTCCACTTT
CDR3: CASRPSTGTVDNSPLHF
size: .
J: TRBJ1-6
D: TRBD1
V: TRBV2

DNA: TGTGCCAGCAGCACTAGCGGGAGGGGTGAGACCCAGTACTTC
CDR3: CASSTSGRGETQYF
size: many
J: TRBJ2-5
D: TRBD2
V: TRBV7-2

DNA: TGTGCCAGCAGCTCCTCCCCCCCAGATACGCAGTATTTT
CDR3: CASSSSPPDTQYF
size: once
J: TRBJ2-3
D: .
V: TRBV7-8

DNA: TGCGCCAGCAGCTTGGGAAGTAGGAACACTGAAGCTTTCTTT
CDR3: CASSLGSRNTEAFF
size: many
J: TRBJ1-1
D: .
V: TRBV5-1

DNA: TGTGCCAGTAGCACCGGGGAGCTGTTTTTT
CDR3: CASSTGELFF
size: many
J: TRBJ2-2
D: .
V: TRBV19

DNA: TGTGCCAGCAGCCCCGATGAGGGGAGGGCCAAGTACGAGCAGTACTTC
CDR3: CASSPDEGRAKYEQYF
size: many
J: TRBJ2-7
D: TRBD2
V: TRBV7-2

DNA: TGCGCCAGCAGCTTGGAGTTCGCCCGGGGCTACGAGCAGTACTTC
CDR3: CASSLEFARGYEQYF
size: many
J: TRBJ2-7
D: .
V: TRBV5-1

DNA: TGTGCCAGCAGCTCCCAGACAGGGGGCAGGGTAGGCTACACCTTC
CDR3: CASSSQTGGRVGYTF
size: many
J: TRBJ1-2
D: TRBD1
V: TRBV7-9

DNA: TGTGCCAGTAGTATCGGGGGGAACACTGAAGCTTTCTTT
CDR3: CASSIGGNTEAFF
size: .
J: TRBJ1-1
D: .
V: TRBV19

DNA: TGTGCCAGCAGCTTCGGGAGCCCCGCAACTAATGAAAAACTGTTTTTT
CDR3: CASSFGSPATNEKLFF
size: .
J: TRBJ1-4
D: .
V: TRBV7-2

DNA: TGCAGCGTTAGGGGAGGACTTACCTACGAGCAGTACTTC
CDR3: CSVRGGLTYEQYF
size: many
J: TRBJ2-7
D: .
V: TRBV29-1

DNA: TGTGCCAGCACCCCAGACACGGGGGCGACTGAAGCTTTCTTT
CDR3: CASTPDTGATEAFF
size: few
J: TRBJ1-1
D: .
V: TRBV9

DNA: TGTGCCAGCAGTGGAAGGACTGAAGCTTTCTTT
CDR3: CASSGRTEAFF
size: .
J: TRBJ1-1
D: .
V: TRBV2

DNA: TGCAGTGCTAGACCGATGGGCTCTGGCTACACCTTC
CDR3: CSARPMGSGYTF
size: .
J: TRBJ1-2
D: .
V: TRBV20-1

DNA: TGCAGTGCTAGTAAGGACAGAGAGTACGAGCAGTACTTC
CDR3: CSASKDREYEQYF
size: .
J: TRBJ2-7
D: .
V: TRBV20-1

DNA: TGTGCCAGCGGAAAGTCCAGGAACACTGAAGCTTTC
CDR3: CASGKSRNTEAF
size: .
J: TRBJ2-6
D: .
V: TRBV12-3/TRBV12-4

DNA: TGTGCCAGCACCGTGGACAGGTTCGACACTGAAGCTTTCTTT
CDR3: CASTVDRFDTEAFF
size: .
J: TRBJ1-1
D: TRBD1
V: TRBV7-8

DNA: TGTGCCAGCAGCTCCTTGGATGGGACCCAGTACTTC
CDR3: CASSSLDGTQYF
size: few
J: TRBJ2-5
D: .
V: TRBV9

DNA: TGTGCCAGCTCCCCGGGACGACAAGAGACCCAGTACTTC
CDR3: CASSPGRQETQYF
size: .
J: TRBJ2-5
D: .
V: TRBV28

DNA: TGCGCCAGCAGCTTGGGTTGGGATCAGCCCCAGCATTTT
CDR3: CASSLGWDQPQHF
size: many
J: TRBJ1-5
D: .
V: TRBV5-1

DNA: TGTGCCAGCAGCCCCATTTCAGGCTCCTATGGCTACACCTTC
CDR3: CASSPISGSYGYTF
size: .
J: TRBJ1-2
D: .
V: TRBV7-8

DNA: TGCAGTGCTAGAGACGCCCCCCGGGCCAGCTACGAGCAGTACTTC
CDR3: CSARDAPRASYEQYF
size: many
J: TRBJ2-7
D: .
V: TRBV20-1

DNA: TGTGCCAGCAGCCAAGATATTCAGGGTTATGAAGCTTTCTTT
CDR3: CASSQDIQGYEAFF
size: few
J: TRBJ1-1
D: .
V: TRBV3-1

DNA: TGCAGTGCTAGCGCTAGCTCCTACGAGCAGTACTTC
CDR3: CSASASSYEQYF
size: .
J: TRBJ2-7
D: .
V: TRBV20-1

DNA: TGTGCCAGCAGTTCACCCTGGACAGGGAAGGGTGAGCAGTACTTC
CDR3: CASSSPWTGKGEQYF
size: .
J: TRBJ2-7
D: TRBD1
V: TRBV7-9

DNA: TGTGCCAGCAGTGAATATGTCTCGGCAGGCTCAGTCTATGGCTACACCTTC
CDR3: CASSEYVSAGSVYGYTF
size: few
J: TRBJ1-2
D: .
V: TRBV25-1

DNA: TGTGCCATCAGTGAGCCGGGAGGGGAGACCCAGTACTTC
CDR3: CAISEPGGETQYF
size: .
J: TRBJ2-5
D: TRBD2
V: TRBV10-3

DNA: TGTGCCAGCTCACCACCGGGGTCCACGTTTAACTATGGCTACACCTTC
CDR3: CASSPPGSTFNYGYTF
size: .
J: TRBJ1-2
D: .
V: TRBV18

DNA: TGCAGCGTTGTGGGGGCCCCCGCCGAGCAGTACTTC
CDR3: CSVVGAPAEQYF
size: .
J: TRBJ2-7
D: .
V: TRBV29-1

DNA: TGTGCCAGCAGCTTACCAAGTATCTCCTACGAGCAGTACTTC
CDR3: CASSLPSISYEQYF
size: .
J: TRBJ2-7
D: .
V: TRBV7-2

DNA: TGCGCCAGCAGACCGGGACTAGCGTCGTCCTACGAGCAGTACTTC
CDR3: CASRPGLASSYEQYF
size: .
J: TRBJ2-7
D: TRBD2
V: TRBV7-9

DNA: TGTGCCAGCAGCTTTCAGGCAACTAATGAAAAACTGTTTTTT
CDR3: CASSFQATNEKLFF
size: .
J: TRBJ1-4
D: .
V: TRBV7-9

DNA: TGTGCCAGCAGCCCCTCGAGAGAAAACTATGGCTACACCTTC
CDR3: CASSPSRENYGYTF
size: many
J: TRBJ1-2
D: .
V: TRBV9

DNA: TGTGCCAGCACCCGATCGACAGGGTGGAACACTGAAGCTTTCTTT
CDR3: CASTRSTGWNTEAFF
size: .
J: TRBJ1-1
D: TRBD1
V: TRBV6-1

DNA: TGTGCCAGCAGCTTAGCACAGTTTGAAAAACTGTTTTTT
CDR3: CASSLAQFEKLFF
size: many
J: TRBJ1-4
D: .
V: TRBV7-9

DNA: TGTGCCAGCAGCTTAGGTAATGGTCTGCAGTACTTC
CDR3: CASSLGNGLQYF
size: many
J: TRBJ2-7
D: .
V: TRBV7-8

DNA: TGTGCCAGCAGTGAATATGGCAGGGAGAATGGCTACACCTTC
CDR3: CASSEYGRENGYTF
size: .
J: TRBJ1-2
D: .
V: TRBV25-1

DNA: TGTGCCAGCAGCCAAGATCGAGCGGGAGTATCCTACGAGCAGTACTTC
CDR3: CASSQDRAGVSYEQYF
size: .
J: TRBJ2-7
D: TRBD2
V: TRBV4-2